This TCR beta chain was obtained from a study of CD8 T cells in Susac syndrome. The RNA input was roughly 0.45 to 1 ug, and it was reverse transcribed with random hexamers. TCRdb reanalysed the immunoSEQ multiplex PCR reads using MiXCR and keeps one entry per CDR3 protein. The sample yields 230,000 or so distinct CDR3 sequences, 95% seen once. The germline CDR1 and CDR2 sequences are SGHAT and FQNNGV. This CDR3 is built from 13 residues. The germline V and J ends were trimmed by 5 bases and 7 bases, with 13 bases remaining between them. The sample was CD4+ T cells from PBMCs. The receptor comes from a human donor with multiple sclerosis. This chain uses TRBV11-2 with TRBJ2-3; D might be TRBD2 (7 bases). The chain's CDR3 is CASSAWGGHTQYF. The CDR3 DNA sequence: TGTGCCAGCAGCGCATGGGGGGGGCATACGCAGTATTTT. The full variable domain, in which reference TRBV11-2 and TRBJ2-3 provide the parts outside the CDR3, is EAGVAQSPRYKIIEKRQSVAFWCNPISGHATLYWYQQILGQGPKLLIQFQNNGVVDDSQLPKDRFSAERLKGVDSTLKIQPAKLEDSAVYLCASSAWGGHTQYFGPGTRLTVL.